This T cell receptor beta chain was found in a study of shared clonotypes between healthy human individuals. Broader study findings: Naive CD4 clonotypes overlapped across a few donors at around 4.8%. Sorted-subset samples were not fully sequenced, rarefaction indicated. Clonotype sharing among donors likely depends on sequencing depth.

Sequenced by immunoSEQ multiplex PCR; TCRdb stores in-frame clones only, minus some. The table lists 2,500,000 or so clones, 80% to 95% of them singletons. Per the germline V gene, CDR1 is SGHTA and CDR2 is FQGTGA. Trimming shortened V by 0 bases and J by 0 bases, and 5 bases separated the two germline ends. The CDR3 has 15 residues. This clone was detected only once. What it binds is unknown. The sequenced sample consisted of naive CD4+ T cells from PBMCs. Subset in this sample: CD45RA+ positively selected. This clonotype originated in a man between 18 and 35 years old in good health. Some clones in this sample may be carry-over from other donors' samples. The chain employs TRBV7-3 and TRBJ2-2, with D uncertain. CDR3 DNA sequence: TGTGCCAGCAGCTTAACAGACGCGAACACCGGGGAGCTGTTTTTT. Protein: CASSLTDANTGELFF.